This TCR beta chain was identified during a study of blood T cell repertoires in COVID-19. Original analysis: Nucleated cell counts were estimated from reference gene primer amplification. TCRdb keeps only in-frame clones here, not all; method: immunoSEQ multiplex PCR. D and trimming come from the DNA, and the V and J calls and clone size come from that table. This table has about 240,000 clones, around 84% appearing once. V was shortened by 7 bases and J by 2 bases, with 8 bases between the two germline ends. The CDR3 sequence is 12 residues long. This clonotype was obtained from a woman between 65 and 79 years old with active or convalescent COVID-19. The chain is built from TRBV12-3 or TRBV12-4 and TRBJ1-1; D unclear. Sequenced: peripheral blood. This CDR3 reads CASTGSNTEAFF. The CDR3 DNA reads TGTGCCAGCACAGGATCTAACACTGAAGCTTTCTTT.